Below, 21 T cell receptor beta chains from the same sample are listed, as sequenced in a study of shared clonotypes between healthy human individuals. Some clones are missing from TCRdb's copy, which holds only in-frame ones; the method was immunoSEQ multiplex PCR. The table includes about 1.5 million clones, roughly 96% detected once. The sequencing sample was made of naive CD4+ T cells sorted from blood. Documented subset: CD45RA+ positively selected. The receptors come from a man aged 25 to 40 in good health.

The rearrangement links TRBV5-5 to TRBJ2-7, with D possibly TRBD2 on 6 matching bases. This CDR3 contains 18 residues. V was trimmed by 0 bases and J by 4 bases, leaving 23 bases between them. Germline CDR1 SGHKS, CDR2 YYEKEE (reference sequence). CDR3 nucleotides: TGTGCCAGCAGCTTGGTTGGTAGCGGCCAAAAAGTGTCGTACGAGCAGTACTTC. Amino acids: CASSLVGSGQKVSYEQYF.

The chain recombines TRBV4-1 with TRBJ2-7; 8 bases are shared with TRBD1. CDR1 and CDR2 from the germline V gene are MGHRA and YSYEKL. Unmatched junction bases numbered 5, after V lost 0 bases and J lost 1 base. The CDR3 runs to 16 residues. The CDR3, as DNA: TGCGCCAGCAGCCAAGACCCCGGACAGGGTTCCTACGAGCAGTACTTC. Translated: CASSQDPGQGSYEQYF.

This chain uses TRBV7-8 with TRBJ2-7, with 14 bases fitting TRBD2. The germline V gene has CDR1 SGHVS and CDR2 FQNEAQ. V dropped 4 bases and J dropped 2; count of bases not matched to a gene: 4. CDR3 size: 16 residues. This CDR3 is CASSSGLAGAAYEQYF. CDR3 nucleotides: TGTGCCAGCAGCTCGGGACTAGCGGGAGCCGCCTACGAGCAGTACTTC.

The chain employs TRBV15 and TRBJ2-1; D assignment may be TRBD1 or TRBD2 (5 bases each). The CDR3 runs 15 residues. Trimming cost V 4 bases and J 0 bases, with 10 bases left between them. Germline assignment: CDR1 LNHNV and CDR2 YYDKDF (reference sequence). The DNA of the CDR3 is TGTGCCACCAGCATACCAGGGAGCTCCTACAATGAGCAGTTCTTC. This encodes CATSIPGSSYNEQFF.

This rearrangement joins TRBV6-1 to TRBJ2-6; D is perhaps TRBD1 (6 bases). Trimming removed 0 bases from V and 0 bases from J, with 9 bases in between. The CDR3 spans 17 residues. The germline gives CDR1 MNHNS, CDR2 SASEGT. CDR3 region: CASSEAGTTSGANVLTF. The CDR3 nucleotides are TGTGCCAGCAGTGAAGCGGGGACAACCTCTGGGGCCAACGTCCTGACTTTC.

The chain is built from TRBV11-3 and TRBJ2-1; perhaps TRBD2 as D (6 bases). V was pared by 1 base and J by 9 bases, with 7 bases between. The CDR3 is made up of 12 amino acids. Germline CDR1 and CDR2: SGHNT and YENEEA. The CDR3, as DNA: TGTGCCAGCAGCTTAGGCGGGATTGAGCAGTTCTTC. The encoded protein is CASSLGGIEQFF.

This clone was picked up one time. The chain employs TRBV18 and TRBJ2-7; D is perhaps TRBD2 (6 bases). CDR3 length equals 14 residues. CDR1 and CDR2 from the germline V gene are KGHSH and LQKENI. V lost 5 bases and J 6 bases, leaving 17 bases between the germline ends. The CDR3 protein is CASSSRDFFGEQYF. DNA of the CDR3: TGTGCCAGCTCATCACGGGACTTTTTTGGCGAGCAGTACTTC.

The V and J genes are TRBV5-1 and TRBJ2-1; D is perhaps TRBD1 (6 bases). This CDR3 spans 17 amino acids. Germline V lookup: CDR1 SGHRS, CDR2 YFSETQ. With 0 bases removed from V and 9 bases from J, the gap between germline ends came to 22 bases. CDR3 protein: CASSLEPLGAGLSEQFF. CDR3 nucleotides: TGCGCCAGCAGCTTGGAACCTCTGGGGGCCGGTTTGAGTGAGCAGTTCTTC.

The CDR3 DNA sequence: TGTGCCAGCAGCCGAGGGGTATGGGAGACCCAGTACTTC. This translates into CASSRGVWETQYF. V usage is TRBV9 and J usage is TRBJ2-5; the D call may be TRBD1 or TRBD2 (5 bases each). Germline assignment: CDR1 SGDLS and CDR2 YYNGEE. Trimming left V 4 bases short and J 5 bases short, with 12 bases between. This CDR3 region has 13 residues.

A single count supports this clone. The chain recombines TRBV7-2 with TRBJ2-7; the match to TRBD1 covers 9 bases. This CDR3 contains 15 residues. CDR1 SGHTA and CDR2 FQGNSA come from the germline V gene. The ends lost 5 bases at V and 2 bases at J; junction bases unmatched: 7. The chain's CDR3 is CASSRGQGLTYEQYF. CDR3 nucleotides: TGTGCCAGCAGCAGAGGACAGGGGCTAACCTACGAGCAGTACTTC.

Only one count was recorded for this clone. The chain has TRBV2 and TRBJ2-1, with D tentatively TRBD2 (5 bases). The germline CDR1 and CDR2 sequences are SNHLY and FYNNEI. The germline V and J ends were trimmed by 1 base and 10 bases, with 8 bases remaining between them. This CDR3 comprises 12 residues. This CDR3 is CASSEERVEQFF. In DNA form, the CDR3 reads TGTGCCAGCAGTGAAGAGAGGGTCGAGCAGTTCTTC.

The chain is built from TRBV14 and TRBJ2-1; 11 positions agree with TRBD2. CDR3 length equals 14 residues. Germline V CDR1 and CDR2: SGHDN, FVKESK. J lost 4 bases, V lost 7 bases, and 3 bases had no gene match. The CDR3 reads CASTLAGEYNEQFF. The CDR3 DNA follows: TGTGCCAGCACACTAGCGGGAGAGTACAATGAGCAGTTCTTC.

The CDR3, as DNA: TGTGCCAGCTCACCCCTAGGGACTAGTCCAGAGACCCAGTACTTC. This translates into CASSPLGTSPETQYF. The rearrangement joins TRBV18 to TRBJ2-5, with 8 bases fitting TRBD2. The CDR3 covers 15 residues. The J segment lost 4 bases and the V segment lost 3 bases, leaving 7 bases of the junction unmatched. Germline-derived CDR1 and CDR2 are KGHSH and LQKENI.

Turning to this clone: Other DNA sequences in the sample encode the same CDR3. This chain joins TRBV5-1 and TRBJ2-2; D remains unclear. CDR1 and CDR2 (germline): SGHRS, YFSETQ. The CDR3 covers 13 residues. V was clipped by 0 bases and J by 5 bases, with 5 bases between them. CDR3 bases: TGCGCCAGCAGCTTGGCTAGTACCGGGGAGCTGTTTTTT. It encodes CASSLASTGELFF.

V is TRBV30 and J is TRBJ2-7; tentatively, D is TRBD2 (5 bases). CDR3 length equals 12 residues. Germline-derived CDR1 and CDR2 are GTSNPN and SVGIG (reference sequence). V shed 4 bases and J shed 3 bases, with 10 bases lying between them. The DNA for the CDR3 is TGTGCCTGGAACCGGGGTATCTACGAGCAGTACTTC. Protein product: CAWNRGIYEQYF.

The chain couples TRBV4-3 to TRBJ2-1, with 7 bases that match TRBD2. CDR3 length: 17 amino acids. Germline CDR1 and CDR2: LGHNA and YSLEER. V lost 4 bases, J lost 2 bases, and 11 bases stayed unmatched. The CDR3 DNA sequence: TGCGCCAGCAGCCGAGCCCGACTAGCTCGTACCTACAATGAGCAGTTCTTC. Amino acid sequence: CASSRARLARTYNEQFF.

The V and J genes are TRBV5-1 and TRBJ2-7; TRBD2 matches at 9 bases. J lost 0 bases, V lost 5 bases, and 6 bases had no gene match. Germline values: CDR1 SGHRS, CDR2 YFSETQ. CDR3 length: 15 residues. The CDR3 here is CASSRASGDSYEQYF. DNA of the CDR3: TGCGCCAGCAGTCGGGCTAGCGGGGACTCCTACGAGCAGTACTTC.

Concerning this clone: Other DNA sequences in the sample encode the same CDR3. The J gene is TRBJ2-7, the V gene TRBV9; D is possibly TRBD1 (6 bases). V dropped 2 bases and J dropped 3 bases, with 12 bases sitting between them. The CDR3 spans 14 residues. Germline assignment: CDR1 SGDLS and CDR2 YYNGEE. The CDR3 here is CASSVGAQSYEQYF. In DNA, the CDR3 is TGTGCCAGCAGCGTGGGGGCCCAGAGCTACGAGCAGTACTTC.

This clone has a single count. The rearrangement links TRBV5-8 to TRBJ2-7, with 8 bases aligning to TRBD2. The CDR3 spans 14 residues. J was trimmed by 4 bases and V by 0 bases; bases with no gene match: 3. Looked up from germline, CDR1 is SGHTS and CDR2 is YDEGEE. CDR3 region: CASSLELAVYEQYF. For the CDR3, the DNA is TGTGCCAGCAGCTTGGAACTAGCGGTATACGAGCAGTACTTC. The full variable domain, rest sourced from reference TRBV5-8 and TRBJ2-7, is EAGVTQSPTHLIKTRGQQATLRCSPISGHTSVYWYQQALGLGLQFLLWYDEGEERNRGNFPPRFSGRQFPNYSSELNVNALELEDSALYLCASSLELAVYEQYFGPGTRLTVT.

In DNA, the CDR3 is TGTGCCAGCAGCTTAGGCCGGCACCCGAACGACGAGCAGTACTTC. Translating gives CASSLGRHPNDEQYF. The gene calls are TRBV7-2 and TRBJ2-7; D uncertain. Germline V lookup: CDR1 SGHTA, CDR2 FQGNSA. The CDR3 totals 15 residues. With 1 base removed from V and 5 bases from J, the gap between germline ends came to 15 bases.

V and J are TRBV4-1 and TRBJ2-7; 11 nucleotides align to TRBD1. Germline V lookup: CDR1 MGHRA, CDR2 YSYEKL. The CDR3 runs 16 residues. J lost 3 bases, V lost 4 bases, and 8 bases had no gene match. DNA for the CDR3: TGCGCCAGCAGCCCCATCGGGACAGGGGGATTCTACGAGCAGTACTTC. It yields the protein CASSPIGTGGFYEQYF.